This T cell receptor (beta chain) was found in a study of shared clonotypes between healthy human individuals. Repertoires were generated with immunoSEQ multiplex PCR, while TCRdb's copy carries only in-frame clones and drops some. The profile shows about 2 million clones, approximately 95% of them singletons. The CDR3 totals 18 residues. It was CD45RO-negative cells, positively selected for CCR7, that made up naive CD8 cells, with terminally differentiated effector memory CD45RA+ cells excluded. The source of this sequence is a man aged 18-30 years in good health. This chain links TRBV21-1 with TRBJ1-5; no DNA check was done on the table's D call, TRBD1. TRBV21-1 is a pseudogene. The sample consisted of naive CD8+ T cells sorted from blood. CDR3: CASSKALYDRGQGQPQHF. The CDR3 DNA reads TGTGCCAGCAGCAAAGCGCTTTACGACAGGGGGCAGGGTCAGCCCCAGCATTTT.